These 19 T cell receptor beta chains were sequenced from one sample in a study of long-term antiretroviral therapy in people with HIV. Investigators performed immunoSEQ version v3.0 at survey level. The repertoire was sequenced with immunoSEQ multiplex PCR; TCRdb's copy has only in-frame clones and lacks some. The sample lists roughly 20,000 clones; about four fifths were seen once. Sequenced material: unsorted PBMCs, taken 1.5 years after starting antiretroviral therapy. These receptor sequences come from a man aged 30 to 45 with HIV.

The V gene is TRBV27, the J gene TRBJ2-3; no clear D. The length of the CDR3 is 12 residues. The germline V gene encodes CDR1 MNHEY and CDR2 SMNVEV (reference sequence). The germline V and J ends were trimmed by 5 bases and 8 bases, with 11 bases remaining between them. The CDR3 spells CASSPGPLTQYF. CDR3 DNA sequence: TGTGCCAGCAGTCCCGGACCTCTTACGCAGTATTTT.

This clone showed up just a few times. This chain uses TRBV4-2 with TRBJ1-1; D is uncertain. Germline CDR1 is LGHNA and CDR2 is YNFKEQ. The V end lost 0 bases, the J end lost 1 base, and 9 bases lay between the germline ends. The CDR3 covers 15 residues. The CDR3: CASSQDATPNTEAFF. CDR3 sequence (DNA): TGTGCCAGCAGCCAAGATGCCACTCCGAACACTGAAGCTTTCTTT.

V usage is TRBV30 and J usage is TRBJ2-2, with D possibly TRBD1 on 5 matching bases. Per germline, CDR1 GTSNPN and CDR2 SVGIG (reference sequence). V dropped 4 bases and J dropped 1 base, with 10 bases sitting between them. This CDR3 is built from 14 residues. This CDR3 reads CAWNGQGNTGELFF. The CDR3 DNA reads as TGTGCCTGGAATGGACAAGGGAACACCGGGGAGCTGTTTTTT.

The V call is TRBV25-1, the J call TRBJ2-2; D unclear. Trimming pared 8 bases from V and 4 bases from J, leaving 17 bases between. The CDR3 runs 15 residues. Germline loops: CDR1 MGHDK, CDR2 SYGVNS. The CDR3 sequence is CASQSVGFGTGELFF. The CDR3 nucleotides are TGTGCCAGCCAATCAGTGGGTTTCGGCACCGGGGAGCTGTTTTTT.

CDR3 protein: CASSEAKINYGYTF. The CDR3, as DNA: TGTGCCAGCAGTGAAGCAAAGATAAACTATGGCTACACCTTC. The chain employs TRBV6-1 and TRBJ1-2; no reliable D call. From germline, CDR1 is MNHNS and CDR2 SASEGT. The CDR3 sequence is 14 residues long. V lost 0 bases, J lost 2 bases, and 7 bases lay in between.

The chain uses TRBV5-4 and TRBJ2-5, with 8 bases identical to TRBD1. Germline V gives CDR1 SGHNT, CDR2 YYREEE (reference sequence). CDR3 length: 16 amino acids. The V and J ends lost 4 bases and 3 bases, in that order; junction bases with no gene match: 11. CDR3 sequence: CASSHRTGLTEETQYF. The CDR3 coding sequence is TGTGCCAGCAGCCACCGGACAGGGTTGACCGAAGAGACCCAGTACTTC.

V and J are TRBV25-1 and TRBJ2-3; 8 bases fit TRBD2. V gave up 0 bases and J gave up 1 base; unmatched junction bases: 3. Germline CDR1 is MGHDK and CDR2 is SYGVNS. The CDR3 runs to 16 residues. The CDR3 region is CASSEYAGGGTDTQYF. In DNA, the CDR3 is TGTGCCAGCAGTGAATATGCCGGGGGGGGCACAGATACGCAGTATTTT.

The rearrangement links TRBV7-6 to TRBJ2-5, with D unclear. V shed 5 bases and J shed 6 bases, with 10 bases lying between them. Germline V gives CDR1 SGHVS, CDR2 FNYEAQ. CDR3 size: 12 residues. The CDR3 DNA sequence: TGTGCCAGCAGCCTACACCTAAAGACCCAGTACTTC. Translation gives CASSLHLKTQYF. The full variable domain, its missing parts supplied by reference TRBV7-6 and TRBJ2-5, is GAGVSQSPRYKVTKRGQDVALRCDPISGHVSLYWYRQALGQGPEFLTYFNYEAQQDKSGLPNDRFSAERPEGSISTLTIQRTEQRDSAMYRCASSLHLKTQYFGPGTRLLVL.

V is TRBV19 and J is TRBJ1-2; D not resolved. Per the germline V gene, CDR1 is LNHDA and CDR2 is SQIVND (reference sequence). With 3 bases removed from V and 5 bases from J, the gap between germline ends came to 4 bases. The CDR3 runs 11 residues. In nucleotides, the CDR3 is TGTGCCAGTAGTATGATGTATGGCTACACCTTC. Its translation: CASSMMYGYTF.

This clone was seen a handful of times. The rearrangement uses TRBV5-1 and TRBJ2-7, with TRBD1 matching 9 bases. The CDR3 runs to 15 residues. Trimming at V came to 9 bases and at J to 6 bases, leaving 16 bases not matched to a gene. Germline V CDR1 and CDR2: SGHRS, YFSETQ. CDR3 in DNA: TGCGCCACCTCAATTGTGGGGGGGACAGGGATCGAGCAGTACTTC. It translates to CATSIVGGTGIEQYF. Supplemented by reference TRBV5-1 and TRBJ2-7, the full variable domain reads KAGVTQTPRYLIKTRGQQVTLSCSPISGHRSVSWYQQTPGQGLQFLFEYFSETQRNKGNFPGRFSGRQFSNSRSEMNVSTLELGDSALYLCATSIVGGTGIEQYFGPGTRLTVT.

The CDR3 here is CASSPRGGNEQFF. The CDR3 DNA sequence: TGTGCCAGCAGCCCCAGGGGGGGCAATGAGCAGTTCTTC. The chain has TRBV11-2 and TRBJ2-1, with D perhaps assigned TRBD1 or TRBD2 (7 bases each). Deletions cut 5 bases from V and 6 bases from J, with 11 bases between. Germline V gene lookup returns CDR1 SGHAT and CDR2 FQNNGV. This CDR3 spans 13 amino acids.

The rearrangement joins TRBV19 to TRBJ1-3; no firm D call. Trimming took off 7 bases at V and 8 bases at J, with 15 bases between the two ends. The V gene's germline CDR1 is LNHDA and CDR2 SQIVND (reference sequence). The CDR3 spans 13 residues. The CDR3 sequence is CASKVMGKDTIYF. CDR3 DNA: TGTGCCAGTAAAGTAATGGGAAAGGACACCATATATTTT.

Turning to this clone: Other DNA sequences in this sample translate to the same CDR3. The chain has TRBV19 and TRBJ2-1; the D gene could be TRBD1 or TRBD2 (5 bases each). Trimming took off 4 bases at V and 6 bases at J, with 10 bases between the two ends. Germline V gene data show CDR1 as LNHDA and CDR2 as SQIVND (reference sequence). The CDR3 length is 13 residues. The CDR3 nucleotides are TGTGCCAGTAGTACTACGAGGGGCAATGAGCAGTTCTTC. This codes for CASSTTRGNEQFF.

This chain joins TRBV18 and TRBJ2-7; D is unclear. The V end was cut by 4 bases, the J end by 3 bases, with 10 bases between. CDR3 size: 13 residues. Germline values: CDR1 KGHSH, CDR2 LQKENI. The CDR3 here is CASSRLVDYEQYF. The DNA of the CDR3 is TGTGCCAGCTCACGGCTCGTTGACTACGAGCAGTACTTC.

The V gene is TRBV18, the J gene TRBJ2-3; D call uncertain. CDR1 and CDR2 (germline): KGHSH, LQKENI. V lost 5 bases to trimming and J lost 0 bases, with 12 bases between them. The CDR3 has 15 residues. The CDR3 DNA reads as TGTGCCAGCTCAGACCGACGGGCTAGCACAGATACGCAGTATTTT. This encodes CASSDRRASTDTQYF.

The chain couples TRBV29-1 to TRBJ2-1; TRBD2 might be the D (7 bases). V lost 3 bases and J lost 6, with 15 bases in between. The CDR3 length is 14 residues. Germline CDR1 SQVTM, CDR2 ANQGSEA. The CDR3: CSVELGRGANEQFF. CDR3 DNA sequence: TGCAGCGTTGAGCTCGGTCGGGGGGCCAATGAGCAGTTCTTC.

This chain links TRBV7-6 with TRBJ2-7, with TRBD2 as a possible D gene (6 bases). CDR1 and CDR2 (germline): SGHVS, FNYEAQ. Trimming stripped 5 bases from V and 5 bases from J, with 16 bases between. CDR3 length equals 14 residues. The CDR3 here is CASSPEGIPNEQYF. DNA for the CDR3: TGTGCCAGCAGCCCGGAGGGGATTCCCAACGAGCAGTACTTC.

This chain uses TRBV29-1 with TRBJ1-2, with 7 bases matching TRBD1. Germline V gene sequence: CDR1 SQVTM, CDR2 ANQGSEA. The CDR3 consists of 13 residues. Unmatched junction bases numbered 7, after V lost 2 bases and J lost 7 bases. The CDR3 here is CSVELGQGVGYTF. The CDR3 DNA follows: TGCAGCGTTGAACTGGGCCAGGGGGTTGGCTACACCTTC.

CDR3 amino acids: CASSPLAGKNTEAFF. The CDR3 bases are TGTGCCAGCAGCCCCCTGGCAGGGAAGAACACTGAAGCTTTCTTT. This sequence joins TRBV9 and TRBJ1-1, with TRBD1 as a possible D gene (5 bases). Germline V gene lookup returns CDR1 SGDLS and CDR2 YYNGEE. Trimming stripped 4 bases from V and 1 base from J, with 14 bases between. The length of the CDR3 is 15 residues.